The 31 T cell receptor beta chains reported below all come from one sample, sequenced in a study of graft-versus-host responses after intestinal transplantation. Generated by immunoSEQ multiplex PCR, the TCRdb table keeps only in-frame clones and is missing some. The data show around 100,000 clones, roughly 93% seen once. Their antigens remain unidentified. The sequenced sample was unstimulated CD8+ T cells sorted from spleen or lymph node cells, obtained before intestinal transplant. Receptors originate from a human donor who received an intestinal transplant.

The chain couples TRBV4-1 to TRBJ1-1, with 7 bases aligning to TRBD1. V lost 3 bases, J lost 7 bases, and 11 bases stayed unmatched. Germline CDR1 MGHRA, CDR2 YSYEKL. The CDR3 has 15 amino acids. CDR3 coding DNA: TGCGCCAGCAGCCACCAGGGACAGATAGATTTTGAAGCTTTCTTT. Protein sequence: CASSHQGQIDFEAFF.

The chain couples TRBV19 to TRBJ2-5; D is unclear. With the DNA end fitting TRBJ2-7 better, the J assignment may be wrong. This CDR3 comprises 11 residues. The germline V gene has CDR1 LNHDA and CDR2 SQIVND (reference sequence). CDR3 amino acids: CASSIGGEQYF. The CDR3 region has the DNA TGTGCCAGTAGTATAGGAGGCGAGCAGTACTTC.

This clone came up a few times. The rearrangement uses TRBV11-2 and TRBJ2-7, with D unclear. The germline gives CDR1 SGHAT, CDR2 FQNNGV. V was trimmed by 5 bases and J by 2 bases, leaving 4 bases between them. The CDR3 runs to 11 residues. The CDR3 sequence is CASSVTYEQYF. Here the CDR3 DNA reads TGTGCCAGCAGCGTAACCTACGAGCAGTACTTC.

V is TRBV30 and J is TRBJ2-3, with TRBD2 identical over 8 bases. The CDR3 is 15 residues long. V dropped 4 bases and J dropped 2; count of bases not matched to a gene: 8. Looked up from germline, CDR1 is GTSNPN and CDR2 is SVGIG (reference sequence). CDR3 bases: TGTGCCTGGACCCCACGGGGGGGCATCACAGATACGCAGTATTTT. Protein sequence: CAWTPRGGITDTQYF. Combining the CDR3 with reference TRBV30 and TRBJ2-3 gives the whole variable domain SQTIHQWPATLVQPVGSPLSLECTVEGTSNPNLYWYRQAAGRGLQLLFYSVGIGQISSEVPQNLSASRPQDRQFILSSKKLLLSDSGFYLCAWTPRGGITDTQYFGPGTRLTVL.

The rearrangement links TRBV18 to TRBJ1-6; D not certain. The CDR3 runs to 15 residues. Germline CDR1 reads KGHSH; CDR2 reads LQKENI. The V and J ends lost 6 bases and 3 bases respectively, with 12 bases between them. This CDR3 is CASSQGRDYNSPLHF. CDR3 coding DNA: TGTGCCAGCTCCCAAGGACGGGACTATAATTCACCCCTCCACTTT.

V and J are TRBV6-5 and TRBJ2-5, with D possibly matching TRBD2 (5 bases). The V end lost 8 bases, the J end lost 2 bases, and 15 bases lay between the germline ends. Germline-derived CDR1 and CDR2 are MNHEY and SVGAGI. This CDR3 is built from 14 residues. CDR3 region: CASAREGLQETQYF. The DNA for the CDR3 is TGTGCCAGCGCCCGGGAAGGATTACAAGAGACCCAGTACTTC.

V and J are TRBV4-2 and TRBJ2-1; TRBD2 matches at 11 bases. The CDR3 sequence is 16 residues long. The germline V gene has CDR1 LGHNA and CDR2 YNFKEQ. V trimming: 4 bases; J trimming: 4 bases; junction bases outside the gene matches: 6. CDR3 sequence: CASSPSGLAEYNEQFF. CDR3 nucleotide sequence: TGTGCCAGCAGCCCGTCGGGACTAGCGGAATACAATGAGCAGTTCTTC.

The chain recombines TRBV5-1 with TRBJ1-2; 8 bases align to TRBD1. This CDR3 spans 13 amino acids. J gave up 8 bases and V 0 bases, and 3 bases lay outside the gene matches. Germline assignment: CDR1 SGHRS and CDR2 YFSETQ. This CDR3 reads CASSLGQGTGYTF. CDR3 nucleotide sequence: TGCGCCAGCAGCTTGGGACAGGGGACCGGCTACACCTTC.

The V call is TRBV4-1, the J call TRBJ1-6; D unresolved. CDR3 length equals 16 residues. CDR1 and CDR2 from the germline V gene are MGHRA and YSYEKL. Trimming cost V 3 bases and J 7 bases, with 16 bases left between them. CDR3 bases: TGCGCCAGCAGCCAGCCCCCGGGCATTGGGAATTCACCCCTCCACTTT. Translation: CASSQPPGIGNSPLHF.

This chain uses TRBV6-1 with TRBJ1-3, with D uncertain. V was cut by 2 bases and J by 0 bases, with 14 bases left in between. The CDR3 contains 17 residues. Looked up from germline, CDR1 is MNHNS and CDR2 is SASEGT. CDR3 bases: TGTGCCAGCAGTGAAAAAGGAAGTCTGAACTCTGGAAACACCATATATTTT. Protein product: CASSEKGSLNSGNTIYF.

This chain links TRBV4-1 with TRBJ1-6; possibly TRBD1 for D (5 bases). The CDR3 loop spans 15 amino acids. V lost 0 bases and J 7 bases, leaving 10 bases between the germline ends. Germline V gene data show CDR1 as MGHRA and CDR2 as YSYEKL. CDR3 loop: CASSQDGWGNSPLHF. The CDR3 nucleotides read TGCGCCAGCAGCCAAGACGGTTGGGGCAATTCACCCCTCCACTTT.

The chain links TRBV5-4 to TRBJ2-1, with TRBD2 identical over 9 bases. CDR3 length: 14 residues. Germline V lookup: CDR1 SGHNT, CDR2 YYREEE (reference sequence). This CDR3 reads CALTIAGEYNEQFF. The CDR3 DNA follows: TGTGCACTGACAATAGCGGGGGAGTACAATGAGCAGTTCTTC.

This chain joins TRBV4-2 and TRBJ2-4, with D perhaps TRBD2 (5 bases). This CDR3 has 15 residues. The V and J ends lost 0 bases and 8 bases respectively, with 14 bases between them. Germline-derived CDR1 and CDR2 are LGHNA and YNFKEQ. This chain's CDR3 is CASSQDPGSGDIQYF. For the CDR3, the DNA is TGTGCCAGCAGCCAAGATCCTGGTTCCGGGGACATTCAGTACTTC.

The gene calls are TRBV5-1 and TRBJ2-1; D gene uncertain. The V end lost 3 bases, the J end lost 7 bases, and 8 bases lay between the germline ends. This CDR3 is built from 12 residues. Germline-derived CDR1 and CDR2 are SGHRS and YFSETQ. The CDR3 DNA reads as TGCGCCAGCAGCTCGGATGGGAATGAGCAGTTCTTC. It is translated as CASSSDGNEQFF.

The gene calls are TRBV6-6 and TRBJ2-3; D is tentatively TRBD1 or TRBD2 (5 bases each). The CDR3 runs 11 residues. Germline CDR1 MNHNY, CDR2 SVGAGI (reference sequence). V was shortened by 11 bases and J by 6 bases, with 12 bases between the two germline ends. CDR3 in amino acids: CAAQWGDTQYF. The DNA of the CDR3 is TGTGCCGCTCAATGGGGGGATACGCAGTATTTT.

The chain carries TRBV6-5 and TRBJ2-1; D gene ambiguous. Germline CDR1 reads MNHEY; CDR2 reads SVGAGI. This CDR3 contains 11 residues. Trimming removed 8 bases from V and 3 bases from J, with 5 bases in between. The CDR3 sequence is CASGNYNEQFF. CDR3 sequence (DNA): TGTGCCAGCGGAAACTACAATGAGCAGTTCTTC.

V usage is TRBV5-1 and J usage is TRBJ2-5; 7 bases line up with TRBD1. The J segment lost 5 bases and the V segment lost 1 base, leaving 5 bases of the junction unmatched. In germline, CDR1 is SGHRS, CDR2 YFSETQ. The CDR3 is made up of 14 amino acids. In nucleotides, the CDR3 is TGCGCCAGCAGCTTGACAGGGGTTAGGGAGACCCAGTACTTC. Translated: CASSLTGVRETQYF.

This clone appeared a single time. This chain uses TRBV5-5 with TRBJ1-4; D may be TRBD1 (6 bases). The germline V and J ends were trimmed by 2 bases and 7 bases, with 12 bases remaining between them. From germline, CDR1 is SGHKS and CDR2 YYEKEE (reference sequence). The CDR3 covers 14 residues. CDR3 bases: TGTGCCAGCAGCTTAGATACAGGGAGTGAAAAACTGTTTTTT. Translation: CASSLDTGSEKLFF.

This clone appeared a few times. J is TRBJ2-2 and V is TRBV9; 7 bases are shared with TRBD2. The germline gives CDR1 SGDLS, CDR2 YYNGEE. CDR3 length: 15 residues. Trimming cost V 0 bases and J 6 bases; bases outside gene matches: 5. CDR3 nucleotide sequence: TGTGCCAGCAGCGTAGAAACGCTAGCGGCCGGGGAGCTGTTTTTT. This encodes CASSVETLAAGELFF.

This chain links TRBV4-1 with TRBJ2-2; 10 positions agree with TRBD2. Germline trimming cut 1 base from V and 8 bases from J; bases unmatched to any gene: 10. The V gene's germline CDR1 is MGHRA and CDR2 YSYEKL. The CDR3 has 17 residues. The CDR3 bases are TGCGCCAGCAGCCAAGTCTCTAGCGGGGGATTATTGGGGGAGCTGTTTTTT. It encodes CASSQVSSGGLLGELFF.

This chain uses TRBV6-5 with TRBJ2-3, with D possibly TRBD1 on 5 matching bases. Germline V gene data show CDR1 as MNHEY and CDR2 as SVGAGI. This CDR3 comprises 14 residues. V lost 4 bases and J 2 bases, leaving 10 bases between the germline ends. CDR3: CASSSVRDTDTQYF. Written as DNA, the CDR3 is TGTGCCAGCAGTTCCGTCAGGGACACAGATACGCAGTATTTT.

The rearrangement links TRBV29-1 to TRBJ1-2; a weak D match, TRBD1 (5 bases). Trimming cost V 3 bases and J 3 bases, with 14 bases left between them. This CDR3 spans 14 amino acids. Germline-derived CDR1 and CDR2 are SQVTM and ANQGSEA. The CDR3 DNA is TGCAGCGTTGACGGCCAGGGTTTAGACTATGGCTACACCTTC. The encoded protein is CSVDGQGLDYGYTF.

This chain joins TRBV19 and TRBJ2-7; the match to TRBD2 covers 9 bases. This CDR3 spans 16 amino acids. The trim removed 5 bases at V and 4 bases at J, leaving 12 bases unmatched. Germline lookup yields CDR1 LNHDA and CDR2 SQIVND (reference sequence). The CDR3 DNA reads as TGTGCCAGTAGTCCGCAGGCGGGGGGGGTCTTTTACGAGCAGTACTTC. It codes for CASSPQAGGVFYEQYF.

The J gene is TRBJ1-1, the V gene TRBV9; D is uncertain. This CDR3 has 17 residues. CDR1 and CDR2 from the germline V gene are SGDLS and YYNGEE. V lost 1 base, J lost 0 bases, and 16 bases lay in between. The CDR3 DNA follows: TGTGCCAGCAGCGTATCTGGTTCGGAGTTCCTGAACACTGAAGCTTTCTTT. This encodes CASSVSGSEFLNTEAFF. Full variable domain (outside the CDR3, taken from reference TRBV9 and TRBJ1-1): DSGVTQTPKHLITATGQRVTLRCSPRSGDLSVYWYQQSLDQGLQFLIQYYNGEERAKGNILERFSAQQFPDLHSELNLSSLELGDSALYFCASSVSGSEFLNTEAFFGQGTRLTVV.

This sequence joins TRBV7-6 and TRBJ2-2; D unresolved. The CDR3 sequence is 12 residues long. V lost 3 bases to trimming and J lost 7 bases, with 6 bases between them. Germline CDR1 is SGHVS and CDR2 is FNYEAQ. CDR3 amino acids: CASSFGVGELFF. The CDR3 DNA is TGTGCCAGCAGCTTTGGCGTCGGGGAGCTGTTTTTT. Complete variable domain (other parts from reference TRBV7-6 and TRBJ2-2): GAGVSQSPRYKVTKRGQDVALRCDPISGHVSLYWYRQALGQGPEFLTYFNYEAQQDKSGLPNDRFSAERPEGSISTLTIQRTEQRDSAMYRCASSFGVGELFFGEGSRLTVL.

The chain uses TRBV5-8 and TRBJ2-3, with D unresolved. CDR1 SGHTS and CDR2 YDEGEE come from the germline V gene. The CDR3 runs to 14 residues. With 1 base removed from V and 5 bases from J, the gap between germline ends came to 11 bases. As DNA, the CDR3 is TGTGCCAGCAGCTTGCGAGCCCCTGGAGATACGCAGTATTTT. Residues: CASSLRAPGDTQYF.

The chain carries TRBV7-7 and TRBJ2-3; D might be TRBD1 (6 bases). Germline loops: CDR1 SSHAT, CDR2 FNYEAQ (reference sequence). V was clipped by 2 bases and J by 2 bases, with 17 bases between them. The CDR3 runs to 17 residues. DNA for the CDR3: TGTGCCAGCAGCTTAAATCAGGGGCAGGAGTCCACAGATACGCAGTATTTT. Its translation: CASSLNQGQESTDTQYF.

This chain's CDR3 is CASRVPAPGELFF. Here the CDR3 DNA reads TGTGCCAGCAGGGTCCCCGCACCCGGGGAGCTGTTTTTT. This sequence joins TRBV2 and TRBJ2-2; D gene unclear. V gave up 6 bases and J gave up 6 bases, with 11 bases separating them. The CDR3 consists of 13 residues. CDR1 and CDR2 from the germline V gene are SNHLY and FYNNEI. Full variable domain (remainder filled in from reference TRBV2 and TRBJ2-2): EPEVTQTPSHQVTQMGQEVILRCVPISNHLYFYWYRQILGQKVEFLVSFYNNEISEKSEIFDDQFSVERPDGSNFTLKIRSTKLEDSAMYFCASRVPAPGELFFGEGSRLTVL.

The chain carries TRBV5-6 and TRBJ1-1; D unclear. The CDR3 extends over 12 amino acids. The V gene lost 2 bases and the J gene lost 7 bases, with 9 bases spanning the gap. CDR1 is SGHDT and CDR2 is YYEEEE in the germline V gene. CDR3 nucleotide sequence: TGTGCCAGCAGCTTTCGACGGCTTGAAGCTTTCTTT. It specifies CASSFRRLEAFF.

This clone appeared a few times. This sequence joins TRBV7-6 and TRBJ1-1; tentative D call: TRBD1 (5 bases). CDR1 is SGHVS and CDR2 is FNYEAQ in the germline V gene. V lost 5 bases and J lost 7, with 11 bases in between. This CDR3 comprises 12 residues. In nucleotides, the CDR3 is TGTGCCAGCAGCGACGACAGATTTGAAGCTTTCTTT. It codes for CASSDDRFEAFF.

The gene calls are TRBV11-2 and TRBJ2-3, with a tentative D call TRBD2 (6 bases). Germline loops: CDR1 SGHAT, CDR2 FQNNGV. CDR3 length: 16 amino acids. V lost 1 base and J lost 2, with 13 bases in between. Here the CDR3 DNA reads TGTGCCAGCAGCTTAGGTCGGGGGACTTACACAGATACGCAGTATTTT. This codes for CASSLGRGTYTDTQYF.